The 26 T cell receptor beta chains below were found in one sample sequenced in a study of PD-1 blockade in classical Hodgkin lymphoma. Assay used: immunoSEQ multiplex PCR; TCRdb lists only in-frame clones, some missing. The table includes approximately 96,000 clones, approximately 94% detected once. The time point: cycle 4 day 1 (C4D1), after 5 to 7 weeks of nivolumab. Autologous stem cell transplantation was followed by relapse in every patient, and brentuximab vedotin exposure varied. This specimen was peripheral blood mononuclear cells (PBMCs), taken before the fourth cycle of nivolumab. These receptors were collected from a human donor with classical Hodgkin lymphoma.

The rearrangement joins TRBV27 to TRBJ2-7; 7 bases are a match to TRBD2. Germline CDR1 is MNHEY and CDR2 is SMNVEV (reference sequence). The CDR3 has 15 residues. The V segment lost 5 bases and the J segment 2 bases; nucleotides outside the gene matches: 9. The CDR3 DNA sequence: TGTGCCAGCAGTACCCGAGCGGGGATAACCTACGAGCAGTACTTC. Protein sequence: CASSTRAGITYEQYF.

This chain links TRBV9 with TRBJ2-1; TRBD2 matches 13 bases. There are 16 residues in the CDR3. V lost 3 bases, J lost 3 bases, and 3 bases stayed unmatched. Per the germline V gene, CDR1 is SGDLS and CDR2 is YYNGEE. CDR3 protein: CASSGTSGRDYNEQFF. CDR3 in DNA: TGTGCCAGCAGCGGCACTAGCGGGAGGGACTACAATGAGCAGTTCTTC.

The chain couples TRBV28 to TRBJ2-5; D is uncertain. Trimming removed 4 bases at V and 5 bases at J, with 11 bases between. The CDR3 spans 13 residues. Per the germline V gene, CDR1 is MDHEN and CDR2 is SYDVKM. DNA for the CDR3: TGTGCCAGCAGTTCTGGATTGCCCGAGACCCAGTACTTC. This encodes CASSSGLPETQYF. Full variable domain (rest looked up from reference TRBV28 and TRBJ2-5): DVKVTQSSRYLVKRTGEKVFLECVQDMDHENMFWYRQDPGLGLRLIYFSYDVKMKEKGDIPEGYSVSREKKERFSLILESASTNQTSMYLCASSSGLPETQYFGPGTRLLVL.

The CDR3 loop reads CASRGPAEQYF. The CDR3 nucleotides read TGTGCCAGCAGGGGACCGGCCGAGCAGTACTTC. This rearrangement joins TRBV6-5 to TRBJ2-7; tentatively, D is TRBD1 or TRBD2 (5 bases each). The germline CDR1 and CDR2 sequences are MNHEY and SVGAGI. V shed 6 bases and J shed 6 bases, with 9 bases lying between them. The CDR3 covers 11 residues.

This chain connects TRBV28 to TRBJ2-1; tentative D call: TRBD1 (6 bases). The CDR3 runs to 15 residues. CDR1 and CDR2 from the germline V gene are MDHEN and SYDVKM. Trimming removed 3 bases at V and 1 base at J, with 10 bases between. The chain's CDR3 is CASSFWQGSYNEQFF. The CDR3 nucleotides are TGTGCCAGCAGTTTCTGGCAGGGGTCCTACAATGAGCAGTTCTTC.

This clone came up once. The J gene is TRBJ2-7, the V gene TRBV9; 8 bases align to TRBD2. The V gene's germline CDR1 is SGDLS and CDR2 YYNGEE. This CDR3 is built from 15 residues. With 0 bases clipped from V and 2 bases from J, the junction kept 4 bases outside the gene matches. Here the CDR3 DNA reads TGTGCCAGCAGCGTAGATGCGGGAGGTCCCTACGAGCAGTACTTC. It is translated as CASSVDAGGPYEQYF.

This chain links TRBV5-6 with TRBJ2-7; TRBD1 matches 9 bases. Trimming took 1 base from V and 5 from J; bases not matched to a gene: 7. The CDR3 loop spans 15 amino acids. Germline V CDR1 and CDR2: SGHDT, YYEEEE. The DNA of the CDR3 is TGTGCCAGCAGCTTGAAAGGGGACAGGGAGGACGAGCAGTACTTC. It translates to CASSLKGDREDEQYF.

The chain couples TRBV7-7 to TRBJ2-3; possible D gene TRBD1, 6 bases. The ends were cut back, 2 bases at V and 4 bases at J, with 10 bases in the middle. This CDR3 has 14 residues. Germline-derived CDR1 and CDR2 are SSHAT and FNYEAQ (reference sequence). The CDR3 protein is CASSLQGHADTQYF. DNA for the CDR3: TGTGCCAGCAGCTTACAGGGGCATGCAGATACGCAGTATTTT.

The chain links TRBV28 to TRBJ2-7, with D maybe TRBD1 (6 bases). Germline lookup yields CDR1 MDHEN and CDR2 SYDVKM. There are 14 residues in the CDR3. Trimming took 4 bases from V and 3 from J, leaving 13 bases between them. The chain's CDR3 is CASSSGDSFYEQYF. The CDR3 DNA reads TGTGCCAGCAGTTCAGGGGATAGTTTCTACGAGCAGTACTTC.

The sample holds one count of this clone. This sequence joins TRBV7-9 and TRBJ1-2, with D perhaps matching TRBD1 (5 bases). The V end was cut by 7 bases, the J end by 4 bases, with 16 bases between. This CDR3 is 14 amino acids long. CDR1 and CDR2 (germline): SEHNR, FQNEAQ (reference sequence). The CDR3 protein is CASTISGGTYGYTF. DNA of the CDR3: TGTGCCAGCACCATTAGCGGGGGGACCTATGGCTACACCTTC.

The V call is TRBV10-2, the J call TRBJ2-7; the D gene is possibly TRBD1 (6 bases). CDR3 length equals 13 residues. Germline V gene data show CDR1 as WSHSY and CDR2 as SAAADI. V was shortened by 3 bases and J by 2 bases, with 8 bases between the two germline ends. DNA of the CDR3: TGCGCCAGCAGTGAACAGGGCCCCTACGAGCAGTACTTC. This translates into CASSEQGPYEQYF.

This chain links TRBV2 with TRBJ1-5, with no clear D. V was cut by 1 base and J by 0 bases, with 4 bases left in between. Germline values: CDR1 SNHLY, CDR2 FYNNEI. The CDR3 covers 14 residues. CDR3 sequence: CASSEDLSNQPQHF. The CDR3 DNA is TGTGCCAGCAGTGAAGACCTTAGCAATCAGCCCCAGCATTTT.

The chain uses TRBV28 and TRBJ1-1; a weak D match, TRBD1 (5 bases). The CDR3 consists of 15 residues. With 5 bases removed from V and 0 bases from J, the gap between germline ends came to 13 bases. Per germline, CDR1 MDHEN and CDR2 SYDVKM. CDR3 in amino acids: CASSHDGAMNTEAFF. The CDR3 coding sequence is TGTGCCAGCAGTCATGACGGGGCCATGAACACTGAAGCTTTCTTT.

The count of this clone is one. The genes are TRBV7-3 and TRBJ2-5, with D possibly TRBD1 on 5 matching bases. Deletions cut 4 bases from V and 2 bases from J, with 8 bases between. CDR3 length equals 13 residues. Germline CDR1 reads SGHTA; CDR2 reads FQGTGA. The DNA of the CDR3 is TGTGCCAGCAGCTCCCGACAGCAAGAGACCCAGTACTTC. This sequence encodes CASSSRQQETQYF.

This rearrangement joins TRBV30 to TRBJ2-5, with D maybe TRBD2 (8 bases). Trimming stripped 1 base from V and 7 bases from J, with 22 bases between. The germline CDR1 and CDR2 sequences are GTSNPN and SVGIG (reference sequence). The CDR3 sequence is 16 residues long. The CDR3: CAWSGSGKGPGGTQYF. CDR3 coding DNA: TGTGCCTGGAGTGGTAGCGGGAAGGGCCCAGGGGGGACCCAGTACTTC.

This chain joins TRBV19 and TRBJ2-1; TRBD2 agrees at 7 bases. Germline V lookup: CDR1 LNHDA, CDR2 SQIVND (reference sequence). V dropped 4 bases and J dropped 9; count of bases not matched to a gene: 6. The CDR3 runs to 13 residues. The CDR3 here is CASSNGLGSEQFF. CDR3 DNA sequence: TGTGCCAGTAGTAACGGACTAGGATCTGAGCAGTTCTTC.

This clone was detected a few times. The chain links TRBV2 to TRBJ1-2, with TRBD1 matching over 10 bases. V was clipped by 8 bases and J by 4 bases; unmatched bases: 4. Germline CDR1 reads SNHLY; CDR2 reads FYNNEI. The CDR3 consists of 13 residues. Written as DNA, the CDR3 is TGTGCCAGCCTCCGGGACAGGGGCTATGGCTACACCTTC. This encodes CASLRDRGYGYTF.

The chain combines TRBV6-5 with TRBJ2-7, with D tentatively TRBD2 (5 bases). The CDR3 length is 14 residues. CDR1 and CDR2 from the germline V gene are MNHEY and SVGAGI. The V and J ends lost 4 bases and 3 bases respectively, with 13 bases between them. The CDR3 region has the DNA TGTGCCAGCAGTTTGTGGGGAGCCGGCTACGAGCAGTACTTC. Amino acids: CASSLWGAGYEQYF.

CDR3 DNA sequence: TGTGCCAGCAGTTATCGGGGCCCAACTAGCACAGATACGCAGTATTTT. It yields the protein CASSYRGPTSTDTQYF. V usage is TRBV6-5 and J usage is TRBJ2-3, with D possibly being TRBD1 or TRBD2 (5 bases each). The CDR3 has 16 amino acids. The V and J ends lost 3 bases and 0 bases respectively, with 13 bases between them. The germline CDR1 and CDR2 sequences are MNHEY and SVGAGI.

For this clone: Relative to the germline gene, one junction end is altered; a read error may explain this. The rearrangement uses TRBV27 and TRBJ2-7, with TRBD2 identical over 8 bases. Germline CDR1 and CDR2: MNHEY and SMNVEV (reference sequence). This CDR3 has 15 amino acids. The CDR3 loop reads CASSFGSGGPYEQYF. Written as DNA, the CDR3 is TGTGCCAGCAGTTTTGGGTCGGGAGGGCCCTATGAGCAGTACTTC.

The chain employs TRBV2 and TRBJ2-7; either TRBD1 or TRBD2 may supply D (6 bases each). Germline assignment: CDR1 SNHLY and CDR2 FYNNEI. Trimming took off 8 bases at V and 1 base at J, with 15 bases between the two ends. The CDR3 extends over 14 amino acids. The CDR3 region has the DNA TGTGCCAGCCAAGGGGGGACCAGATCCTACGAGCAGTACTTC. Its protein product is CASQGGTRSYEQYF.

The chain joins TRBV5-1 to TRBJ2-7; no firm D call. The V end lost 6 bases, the J end lost 5 bases, and 9 bases lay between the germline ends. CDR1 and CDR2 from the germline V gene are SGHRS and YFSETQ. CDR3 length equals 11 residues. CDR3 in DNA: TGCGCCAGCAAAGTCCGGGACGAGCAGTACTTC. It specifies CASKVRDEQYF.

The V and J genes are TRBV28 and TRBJ1-3, with TRBD1 matching over 9 bases. Germline CDR1 and CDR2: MDHEN and SYDVKM. The CDR3 loop spans 16 amino acids. With V trimmed by 5 bases and J by 0 bases, 5 bases remained unmatched. The CDR3 DNA sequence: TGTGCCAGCAGTACGATGACAGGGGGCTCTGGAAACACCATATATTTT. It is translated as CASSTMTGGSGNTIYF. Drawing the rest from reference TRBV28 and TRBJ1-3, the complete variable domain is DVKVTQSSRYLVKRTGEKVFLECVQDMDHENMFWYRQDPGLGLRLIYFSYDVKMKEKGDIPEGYSVSREKKERFSLILESASTNQTSMYLCASSTMTGGSGNTIYFGEGSWLTVV.

J is TRBJ1-6 and V is TRBV6-6; 8 nucleotides line up with TRBD1. CDR3 length: 15 residues. The V and J ends lost 6 bases and 7 bases, in that order; junction bases with no gene match: 8. From germline, CDR1 is MNHNY and CDR2 SVGAGI (reference sequence). CDR3 in DNA: TGTGCCAGCAGAGAACCAGGGGGCGAGAATTCACCCCTCCACTTT. Its translation: CASREPGGENSPLHF.

The chain joins TRBV13 to TRBJ2-5; D unresolved. The CDR3 loop spans 14 amino acids. Germline CDR1 and CDR2: PRHDT and FYEKMQ (reference sequence). V shed 0 bases and J shed 3 bases, with 8 bases lying between them. The CDR3 DNA follows: TGTGCCAGCAGCTTAGGTCAGTTGAAAGAGACCCAGTACTTC. Protein: CASSLGQLKETQYF.

The chain is built from TRBV30 and TRBJ1-1; 9 nucleotides agree with TRBD1. CDR1 GTSNPN and CDR2 SVGIG come from the germline V gene (reference sequence). This CDR3 has 13 residues. V gave up 4 bases and J gave up 3 bases; unmatched junction bases: 3. This chain's CDR3 is CAWKTGGDTEAFF. CDR3 in DNA: TGTGCCTGGAAGACAGGGGGGGACACTGAAGCTTTCTTT.